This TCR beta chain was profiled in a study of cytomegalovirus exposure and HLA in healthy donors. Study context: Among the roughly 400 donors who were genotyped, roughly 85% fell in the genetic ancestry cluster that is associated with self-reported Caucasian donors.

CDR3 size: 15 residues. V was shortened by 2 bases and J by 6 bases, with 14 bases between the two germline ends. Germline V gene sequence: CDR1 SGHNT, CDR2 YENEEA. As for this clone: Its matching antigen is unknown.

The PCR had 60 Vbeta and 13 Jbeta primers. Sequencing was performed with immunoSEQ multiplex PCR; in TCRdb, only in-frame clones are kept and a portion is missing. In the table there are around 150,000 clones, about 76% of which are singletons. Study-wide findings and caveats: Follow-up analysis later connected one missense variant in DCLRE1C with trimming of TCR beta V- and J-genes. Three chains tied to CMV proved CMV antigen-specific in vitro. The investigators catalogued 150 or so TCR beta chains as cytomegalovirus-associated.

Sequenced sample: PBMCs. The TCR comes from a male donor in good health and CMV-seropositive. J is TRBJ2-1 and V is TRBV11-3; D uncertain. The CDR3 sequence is CASSLSSDGFNEQFF. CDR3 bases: TGTGCCAGCAGCTTAAGCAGCGATGGGTTCAATGAGCAGTTCTTC.